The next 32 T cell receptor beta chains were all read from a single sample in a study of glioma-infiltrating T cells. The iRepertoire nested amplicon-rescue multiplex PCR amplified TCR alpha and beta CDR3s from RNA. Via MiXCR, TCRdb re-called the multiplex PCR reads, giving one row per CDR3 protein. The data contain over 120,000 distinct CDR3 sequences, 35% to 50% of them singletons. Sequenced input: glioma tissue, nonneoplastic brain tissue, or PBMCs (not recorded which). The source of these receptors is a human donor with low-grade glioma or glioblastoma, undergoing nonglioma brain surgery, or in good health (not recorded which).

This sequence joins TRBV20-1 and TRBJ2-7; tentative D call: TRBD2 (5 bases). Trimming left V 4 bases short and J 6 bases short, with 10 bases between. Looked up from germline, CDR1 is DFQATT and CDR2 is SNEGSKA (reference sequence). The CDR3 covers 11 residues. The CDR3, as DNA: TGCAGTGCTACGAGGGTAGGCGAGCAGTACTTC. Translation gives CSATRVGEQYF.

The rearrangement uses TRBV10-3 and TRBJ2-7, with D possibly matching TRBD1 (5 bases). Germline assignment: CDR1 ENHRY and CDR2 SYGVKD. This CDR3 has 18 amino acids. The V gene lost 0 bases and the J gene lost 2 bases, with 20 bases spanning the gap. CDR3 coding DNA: TGTGCCATCAGTGAGTCTGGTGATATCTACAGGCCAACCTACGAGCAGTACTTC. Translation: CAISESGDIYRPTYEQYF.

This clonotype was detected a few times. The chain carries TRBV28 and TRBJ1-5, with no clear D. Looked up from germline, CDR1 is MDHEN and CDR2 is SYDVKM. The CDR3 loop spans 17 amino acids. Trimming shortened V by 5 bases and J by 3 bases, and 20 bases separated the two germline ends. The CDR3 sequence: CASSENPPTVSNQPQHF. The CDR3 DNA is TGTGCCAGCAGTGAAAACCCCCCGACCGTATCCAATCAGCCCCAGCATTTT.

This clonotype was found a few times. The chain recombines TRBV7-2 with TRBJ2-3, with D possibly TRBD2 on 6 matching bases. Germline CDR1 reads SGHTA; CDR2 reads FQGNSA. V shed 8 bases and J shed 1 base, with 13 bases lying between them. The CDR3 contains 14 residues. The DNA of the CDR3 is TGTGCCAGCGGTAGCACGGGGGGCACAGATACGCAGTATTTT. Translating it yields CASGSTGGTDTQYF.

CDR3 DNA: TGTGCCAGCAGCTTATCCCCCGGGATGACAGGGGGCTATGGCTACACCTTC. Translating it yields CASSLSPGMTGGYGYTF. The genes are TRBV7-2 and TRBJ1-2, with TRBD1 matching over 9 bases. Per the germline V gene, CDR1 is SGHTA and CDR2 is FQGNSA. J gave up 4 bases and V 2 bases, and 11 bases lay outside the gene matches. This CDR3 is built from 17 residues.

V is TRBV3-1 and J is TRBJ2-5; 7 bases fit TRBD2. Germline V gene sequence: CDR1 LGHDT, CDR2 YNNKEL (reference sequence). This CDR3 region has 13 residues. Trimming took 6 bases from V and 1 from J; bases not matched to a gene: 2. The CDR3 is CASRQRGQETQYF. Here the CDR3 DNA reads TGTGCCAGCAGACAGCGGGGCCAAGAGACCCAGTACTTC.

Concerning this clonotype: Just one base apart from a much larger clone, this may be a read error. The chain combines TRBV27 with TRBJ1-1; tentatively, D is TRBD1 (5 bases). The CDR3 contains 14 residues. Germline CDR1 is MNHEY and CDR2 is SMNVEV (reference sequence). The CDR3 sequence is CASSLGRMNTEALF. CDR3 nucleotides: TGTGCCAGCAGTTTGGGGCGGATGAACACTGAAGCTCTCTTT.

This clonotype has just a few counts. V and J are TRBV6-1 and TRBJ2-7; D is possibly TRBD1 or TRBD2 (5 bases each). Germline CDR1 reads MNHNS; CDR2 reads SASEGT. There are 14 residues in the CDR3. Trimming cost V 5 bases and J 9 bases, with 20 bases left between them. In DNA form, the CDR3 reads TGTGCCAGCAGTCCATCAGGGATGACTACGAGGCAGTACTTC. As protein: CASSPSGMTTRQYF.

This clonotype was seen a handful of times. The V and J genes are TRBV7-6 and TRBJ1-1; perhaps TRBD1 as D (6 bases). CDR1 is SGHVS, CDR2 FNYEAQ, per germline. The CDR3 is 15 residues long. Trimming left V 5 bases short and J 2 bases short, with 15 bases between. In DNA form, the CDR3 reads TGTGCCAGCAGCCCTAAGGACAGCCGAAACACTGAAGCTTTCTTT. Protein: CASSPKDSRNTEAFF. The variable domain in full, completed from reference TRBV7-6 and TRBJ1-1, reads GAGVSQSPRYKVTKRGQDVALRCDPISGHVSLYWYRQALGQGPEFLTYFNYEAQQDKSGLPNDRFSAERPEGSISTLTIQRTEQRDSAMYRCASSPKDSRNTEAFFGQGTRLTVV.

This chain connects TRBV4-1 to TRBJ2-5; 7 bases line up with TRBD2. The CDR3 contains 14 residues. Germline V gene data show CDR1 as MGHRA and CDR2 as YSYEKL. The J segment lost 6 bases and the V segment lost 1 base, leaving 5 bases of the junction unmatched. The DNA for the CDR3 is TGCGCCAGCAGCCAAGTGGGAGGGGCGCAGACCCAGTACTTC. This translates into CASSQVGGAQTQYF.

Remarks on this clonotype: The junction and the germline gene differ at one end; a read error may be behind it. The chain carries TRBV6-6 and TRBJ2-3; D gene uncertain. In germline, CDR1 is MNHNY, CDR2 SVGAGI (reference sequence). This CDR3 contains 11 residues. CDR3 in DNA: TGTGCCAGCGCAAGCACAGATACGCAGTGTTTT. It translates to CASASTDTQCF.

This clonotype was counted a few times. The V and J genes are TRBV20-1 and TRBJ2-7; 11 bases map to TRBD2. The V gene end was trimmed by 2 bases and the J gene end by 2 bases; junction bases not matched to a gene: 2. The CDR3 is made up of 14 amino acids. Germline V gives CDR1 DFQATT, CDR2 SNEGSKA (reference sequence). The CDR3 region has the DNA TGCAGTGCTAGACTAGCGGGGGGAACCTACGAGCAGTACTTC. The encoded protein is CSARLAGGTYEQYF.

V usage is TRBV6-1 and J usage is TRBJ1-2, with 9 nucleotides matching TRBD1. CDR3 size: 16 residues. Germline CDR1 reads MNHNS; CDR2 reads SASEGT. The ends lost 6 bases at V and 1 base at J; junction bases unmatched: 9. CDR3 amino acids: CASRAETGGFNYGYTF. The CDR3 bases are TGTGCCAGCAGAGCCGAGACAGGGGGATTTAACTATGGCTACACCTTC.

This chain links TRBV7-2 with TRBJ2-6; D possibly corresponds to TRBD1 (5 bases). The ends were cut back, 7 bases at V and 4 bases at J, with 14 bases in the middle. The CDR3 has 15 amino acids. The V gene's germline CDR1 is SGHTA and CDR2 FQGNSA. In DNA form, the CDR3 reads TGTGCCAGCACCTCACCAGGGCCCGGGGCCAACGTCCTGACTTTC. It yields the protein CASTSPGPGANVLTF.

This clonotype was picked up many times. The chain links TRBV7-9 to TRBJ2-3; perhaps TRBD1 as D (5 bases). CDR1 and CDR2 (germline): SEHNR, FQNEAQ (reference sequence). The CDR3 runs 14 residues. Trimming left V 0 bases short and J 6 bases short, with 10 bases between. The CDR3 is CASSLARVMDTQYF. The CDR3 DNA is TGTGCCAGCAGCTTAGCCAGGGTCATGGATACGCAGTATTTT.

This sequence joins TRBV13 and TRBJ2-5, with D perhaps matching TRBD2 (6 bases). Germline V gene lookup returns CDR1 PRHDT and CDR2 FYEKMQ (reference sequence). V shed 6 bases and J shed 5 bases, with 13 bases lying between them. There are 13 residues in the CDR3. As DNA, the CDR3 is TGTGCCAGCAGTCGGAGGGAGGAGGAGACCCAGTACTTC. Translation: CASSRREEETQYF.

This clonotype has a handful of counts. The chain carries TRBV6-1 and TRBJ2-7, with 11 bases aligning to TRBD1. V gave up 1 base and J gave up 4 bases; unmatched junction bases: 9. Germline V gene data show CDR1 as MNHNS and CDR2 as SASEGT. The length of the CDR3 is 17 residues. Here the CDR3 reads CASSEEGGQGAWYEQYF. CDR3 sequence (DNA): TGTGCCAGCAGTGAAGAGGGAGGACAGGGGGCTTGGTACGAGCAGTACTTC.

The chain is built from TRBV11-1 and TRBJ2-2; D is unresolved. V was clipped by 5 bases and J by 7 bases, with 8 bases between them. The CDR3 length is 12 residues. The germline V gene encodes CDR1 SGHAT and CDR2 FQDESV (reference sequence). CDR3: CASSPLNGELFF. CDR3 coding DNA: TGTGCCAGCAGCCCACTAAACGGGGAGCTGTTTTTT.

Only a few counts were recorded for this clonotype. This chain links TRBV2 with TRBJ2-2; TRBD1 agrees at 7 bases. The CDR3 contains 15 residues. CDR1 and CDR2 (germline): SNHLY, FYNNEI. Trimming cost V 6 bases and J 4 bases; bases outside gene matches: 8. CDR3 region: CASRSTGVRTGELFF. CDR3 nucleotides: TGTGCCAGCAGGTCAACAGGGGTTCGCACCGGGGAGCTGTTTTTT.

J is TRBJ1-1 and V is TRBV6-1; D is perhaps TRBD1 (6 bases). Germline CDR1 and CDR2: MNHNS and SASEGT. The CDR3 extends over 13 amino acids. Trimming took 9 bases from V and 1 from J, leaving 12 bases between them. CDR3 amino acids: CASNREGNTEAFF. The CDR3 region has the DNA TGTGCCAGTAACAGGGAGGGGAACACTGAAGCTTTCTTT.

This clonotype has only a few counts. The CDR3 DNA is TGTGCCAGCAGTTTCTACCGGACAGTGAACACTGAAGCTTTCTTT. It yields the protein CASSFYRTVNTEAFF. The chain has TRBV28 and TRBJ1-1, with a tentative D call TRBD1 (6 bases). Between the trimmed V and J ends, which lost 3 bases and 0 bases, there was a span of 11 bases. The CDR3 loop spans 15 amino acids. From germline, CDR1 is MDHEN and CDR2 SYDVKM.

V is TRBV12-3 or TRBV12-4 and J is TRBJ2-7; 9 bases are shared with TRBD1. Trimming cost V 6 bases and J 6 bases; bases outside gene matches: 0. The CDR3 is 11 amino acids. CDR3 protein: CASRQGAEQYF. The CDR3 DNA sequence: TGTGCCAGCAGACAGGGGGCCGAGCAGTACTTC.

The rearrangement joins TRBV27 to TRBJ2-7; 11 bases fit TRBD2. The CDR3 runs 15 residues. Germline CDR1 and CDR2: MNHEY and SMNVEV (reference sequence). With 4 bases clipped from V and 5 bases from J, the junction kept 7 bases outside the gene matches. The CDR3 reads CASSSILAGVDEQYF. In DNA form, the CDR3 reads TGTGCCAGCAGTTCCATACTAGCGGGAGTTGACGAGCAGTACTTC.

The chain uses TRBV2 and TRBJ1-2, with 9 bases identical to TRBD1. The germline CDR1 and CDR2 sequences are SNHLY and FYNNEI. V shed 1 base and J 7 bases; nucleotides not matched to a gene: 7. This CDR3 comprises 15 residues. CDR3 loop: CASSEGLTGGSGYTF. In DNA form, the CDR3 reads TGTGCCAGCAGTGAAGGGTTGACAGGGGGAAGTGGCTACACCTTC.

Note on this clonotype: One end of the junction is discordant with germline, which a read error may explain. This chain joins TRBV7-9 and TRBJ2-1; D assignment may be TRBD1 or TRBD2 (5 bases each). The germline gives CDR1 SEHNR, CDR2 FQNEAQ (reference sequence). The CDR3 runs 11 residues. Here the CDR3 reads CASSLAGEQSF. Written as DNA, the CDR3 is TGTGCCAGCAGCTTAGCGGGGGAGCAGTCCTTC.

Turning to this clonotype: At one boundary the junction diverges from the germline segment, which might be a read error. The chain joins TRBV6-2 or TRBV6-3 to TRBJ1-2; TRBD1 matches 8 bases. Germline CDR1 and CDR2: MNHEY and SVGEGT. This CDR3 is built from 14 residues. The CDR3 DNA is TGCGCCAGCAGTGAGAGGGGACAGGAAAGTGGCTACACCTTC. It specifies CASSERGQESGYTF.

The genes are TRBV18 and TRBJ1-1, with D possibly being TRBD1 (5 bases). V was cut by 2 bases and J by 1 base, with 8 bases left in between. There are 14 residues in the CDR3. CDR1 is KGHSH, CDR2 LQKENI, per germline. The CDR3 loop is CASSPRDGNTEAFF. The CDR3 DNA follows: TGTGCCAGCTCACCAAGGGACGGGAACACTGAAGCTTTCTTT.

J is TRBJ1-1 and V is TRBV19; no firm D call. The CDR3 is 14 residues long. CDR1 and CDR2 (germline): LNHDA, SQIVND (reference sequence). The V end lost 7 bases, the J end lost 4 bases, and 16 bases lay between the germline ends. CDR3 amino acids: CASIVTPGSTEAFF. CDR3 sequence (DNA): TGTGCCAGTATCGTCACTCCGGGGAGCACTGAAGCTTTCTTT.

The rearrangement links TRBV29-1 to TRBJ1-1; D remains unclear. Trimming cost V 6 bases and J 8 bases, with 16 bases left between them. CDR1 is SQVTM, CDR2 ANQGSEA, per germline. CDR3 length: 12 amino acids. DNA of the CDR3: TGCAGCGTGGTACGGGAAATCGGGGAAGCTTTCTTT. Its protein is CSVVREIGEAFF.

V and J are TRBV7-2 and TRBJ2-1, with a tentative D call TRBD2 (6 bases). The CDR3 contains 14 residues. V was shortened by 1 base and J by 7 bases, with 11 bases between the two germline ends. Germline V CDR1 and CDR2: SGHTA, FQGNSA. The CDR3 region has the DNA TGTGCCAGCAGCTTAGAGCTAGGAGGGAATGAGCAGTTCTTC. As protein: CASSLELGGNEQFF.

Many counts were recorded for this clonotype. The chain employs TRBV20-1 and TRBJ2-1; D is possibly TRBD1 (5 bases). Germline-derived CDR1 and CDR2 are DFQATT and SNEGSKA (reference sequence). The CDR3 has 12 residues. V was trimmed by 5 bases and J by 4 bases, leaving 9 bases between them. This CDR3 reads CSAFDRYNEQFF. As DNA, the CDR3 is TGCAGTGCTTTTGACAGATACAATGAGCAGTTCTTC.

CDR3 amino acids: CSAREGGGPWEQYF. CDR3 bases: TGCAGTGCTAGAGAAGGGGGAGGTCCGTGGGAGCAGTACTTC. The V gene is TRBV20-1, the J gene TRBJ2-7; D may correspond to TRBD1 or TRBD2 (6 bases each). Between the trimmed V and J ends, which lost 0 bases and 7 bases, there was a span of 16 bases. The CDR3 length is 14 residues. Per the germline V gene, CDR1 is DFQATT and CDR2 is SNEGSKA (reference sequence).